What follows are 23 T cell receptor beta chains derived from one specimen sequenced in a study of human T cells and chemical hapten exposure. MiXCR, run by TCRdb on the RACE reads, gives a single entry per CDR3 protein. The table includes fewer than 70,000 distinct CDR3 sequences, about a tenth detected once. Time point described: pre-sensitization, week 0. The sample's treatment: therapeutic diphenylcyclopropenone sensitization with weekly scalp DPC. The material sequenced was whole blood, taken in connection with sensitization to the hapten diphenylcyclopropenone (DPC). The receptors here all came from a woman aged 45 to 65 with alopecia areata. Some clones in this sample may be carry-over from other donors' samples.

This clonotype was counted between two and nine times. The rearrangement joins TRBV6-2 or TRBV6-3 to TRBJ1-2; D may be TRBD1 (5 bases). Trimming pared 2 bases from V and 12 bases from J, leaving 19 bases between. Germline values: CDR1 MNHEY, CDR2 SVGEGT. The CDR3 runs 14 residues. In nucleotides, the CDR3 is TGTGCCAGCAGTTACCGTCGATTTATGGGGGAGGACACCTTC. Translated, it gives CASSYRRFMGEDTF.

This clonotype was observed a few times. This rearrangement joins TRBV15 to TRBJ2-1; D is ambiguous. The V gene lost 0 bases and the J gene lost 8 bases, with 8 bases spanning the gap. There are 13 residues in the CDR3. Germline V gene sequence: CDR1 LNHNV, CDR2 YYDKDF (reference sequence). The CDR3 loop reads CATSRDYGDEQFF. CDR3 DNA: TGTGCCACCAGCAGAGATTACGGCGATGAGCAGTTCTTC.

This clonotype came up many times. The chain carries TRBV7-8 and TRBJ2-4; no definite D call. The CDR3 runs 13 residues. The V gene lost 1 base and the J gene lost 7 bases, with 8 bases spanning the gap. Germline CDR1 is SGHVS and CDR2 is FQNEAQ. In DNA, the CDR3 is TGTGCCAGCAGCTTAGGCGTCACGAACATTCAGTACTTC. Translated, it gives CASSLGVTNIQYF.

This clonotype was seen at least ten times. In nucleotides, the CDR3 is TGTGCCAGCAGCTTACGAACAGTTCGGACGAACACTGAAGCTTTCTTT. Translated: CASSLRTVRTNTEAFF. The chain combines TRBV7-8 with TRBJ1-1; D remains unclear. The CDR3 is 16 amino acids. Trimming cost V 2 bases and J 1 base, with 14 bases left between them. Germline V gives CDR1 SGHVS, CDR2 FQNEAQ.

The chain links TRBV29-1 to TRBJ2-7; D is undetermined. Trimming removed 6 bases from V and 4 bases from J, with 13 bases in between. Germline CDR1 reads SQVTM; CDR2 reads ANQGSEA. This CDR3 has 12 amino acids. As DNA, the CDR3 is TGCAGCGTGGGTAGTGCCAGATACGAGCAGTACTTC. It encodes CSVGSARYEQYF.

This clonotype was counted many times. The chain carries TRBV20-1 and TRBJ2-3; the D call may be TRBD1 or TRBD2 (5 bases each). Trimming left V 1 base short and J 6 bases short, with 14 bases between. This CDR3 has 14 residues. Looked up from germline, CDR1 is DFQATT and CDR2 is SNEGSKA (reference sequence). The CDR3 nucleotides are TGCAGTGCTAGAGTCAATGGGGGTTCGGATACGCAGTATTTT. Translating gives CSARVNGGSDTQYF.

Ten or more counts support this clonotype. This chain uses TRBV29-1 with TRBJ2-5; maybe TRBD1 (6 bases). Germline V lookup: CDR1 SQVTM, CDR2 ANQGSEA. V lost 5 bases and J lost 3, with 7 bases in between. The CDR3 has 11 amino acids. CDR3 amino acids: CSVPGEETQYF. CDR3 DNA: TGCAGCGTTCCAGGGGAAGAGACCCAGTACTTC.

The rearrangement uses TRBV18 and TRBJ2-7; TRBD1 is a possible D gene (5 bases). This CDR3 is built from 13 residues. The germline V gene has CDR1 KGHSH and CDR2 LQKENI. V lost 4 bases, J lost 1 base, and 8 bases lay in between. CDR3 DNA sequence: TGTGCCAGCTCACAAACAGGATCCTACGAGCAGTACTTC. Amino acid sequence: CASSQTGSYEQYF.

This clonotype showed up many times. CDR3 sequence (DNA): TGTGCCAGCTCGGACCCGGCACAGGGGGCGAAGCAGTACTTC. Its protein is CASSDPAQGAKQYF. The chain employs TRBV18 and TRBJ2-7, with TRBD1 identical over 9 bases. J lost 8 bases, V lost 6 bases, and 11 bases had no gene match. This CDR3 spans 14 amino acids. Germline V gene lookup returns CDR1 KGHSH and CDR2 LQKENI.

The genes are TRBV28 and TRBJ1-2, with 8 bases matching TRBD1. V was pared by 2 bases and J by 8 bases, with 7 bases of the junction left unmatched. Germline-derived CDR1 and CDR2 are MDHEN and SYDVKM. The CDR3 length is 14 residues. DNA for the CDR3: TGTGCCAGCAGTTTAGCGGGCAGGGGGCGAGGCTACACCTTC. This translates into CASSLAGRGRGYTF.

This clonotype was recorded a few times. The chain has TRBV3-1 and TRBJ1-2; D is unresolved. Germline CDR1 reads LGHDT; CDR2 reads YNNKEL (reference sequence). The CDR3 has 13 amino acids. Between the trimmed V and J ends, which lost 5 bases and 5 bases, there was a span of 12 bases. The chain's CDR3 is CASSALGVYGYTF. As DNA, the CDR3 is TGTGCCAGCAGCGCCCTTGGGGTTTATGGCTACACCTTC.

This clonotype was seen a few times. The V and J genes are TRBV12-3 or TRBV12-4 and TRBJ1-2; the D is unclear. Trimming shortened V by 3 bases and J by 4 bases, and 9 bases separated the two germline ends. The CDR3 consists of 13 residues. The CDR3 reads CASSFRGIYGYTF. As DNA, the CDR3 is TGTGCCAGCAGTTTCCGTGGAATCTATGGCTACACCTTC.

This clonotype was detected many times. The chain has TRBV7-6 and TRBJ2-1; the D gene is possibly TRBD2 (6 bases). There are 16 residues in the CDR3. Trimming removed 1 base from V and 0 bases from J, with 10 bases in between. From germline, CDR1 is SGHVS and CDR2 FNYEAQ. The CDR3 DNA reads as TGTGCCAGCAGCTTAGGGTGGGGAGGCTCCTACAATGAGCAGTTCTTC. It translates to CASSLGWGGSYNEQFF.

In this sample, this clonotype turned up a few times. The chain is built from TRBV6-6 and TRBJ1-1, with TRBD1 matching 8 bases. Germline V lookup: CDR1 MNHNY, CDR2 SVGAGI (reference sequence). The V gene end was trimmed by 6 bases and the J gene end by 4 bases; junction bases not matched to a gene: 7. The CDR3 contains 14 residues. For the CDR3, the DNA is TGTGCCAGCAGGAACTCAGGGGGCCTCACTGAAGCTTTCTTT. Protein: CASRNSGGLTEAFF.

In this sample, this clonotype turned up many times. V usage is TRBV18 and J usage is TRBJ1-4; 10 bases agree with TRBD1. V shed 8 bases and J 2 bases; nucleotides not matched to a gene: 5. The germline gives CDR1 KGHSH, CDR2 LQKENI. The CDR3 loop spans 15 amino acids. The CDR3 region is CASSLTGGTNEKLFF. CDR3 DNA sequence: TGTGCCAGCAGCTTGACAGGGGGCACTAATGAAAAACTGTTTTTT.

This CDR3 reads CASSRLGGTDTQYF. CDR3 coding DNA: TGTGCCAGCAGTAGGCTGGGGGGCACAGATACGCAGTATTTT. The rearrangement uses TRBV6-4 and TRBJ2-3; D is possibly TRBD1 or TRBD2 (5 bases each). The CDR3 sequence is 14 residues long. The germline V and J ends were trimmed by 5 bases and 1 base, with 10 bases remaining between them. The germline gives CDR1 MRHNA, CDR2 SNTAGT.

This clonotype was counted between two and nine times. The chain's CDR3 is CASSELADTQYF. Written as DNA, the CDR3 is TGTGCCAGCAGTGAACTCGCAGATACGCAGTATTTT. The J gene is TRBJ2-3, the V gene TRBV6-1, with D unclear. Germline V gene lookup returns CDR1 MNHNS and CDR2 SASEGT. Deletions cut 2 bases from V and 4 bases from J, with 4 bases between. The CDR3 contains 12 residues.

The chain carries TRBV7-2 and TRBJ2-5, with TRBD1 matching 9 bases. This CDR3 spans 14 amino acids. CDR1 SGHTA and CDR2 FQGNSA come from the germline V gene. With 5 bases clipped from V and 6 bases from J, the junction kept 7 bases outside the gene matches. CDR3 residues: CASSVRQGVQTQYF. DNA of the CDR3: TGTGCCAGCAGCGTGCGACAGGGGGTACAGACCCAGTACTTC.

This clonotype was seen a handful of times. The chain combines TRBV29-1 with TRBJ2-3; 14 bases map to TRBD2. With V trimmed by 6 bases and J by 4 bases, 3 bases remained unmatched. This CDR3 has 14 residues. Germline CDR1 is SQVTM and CDR2 is ANQGSEA. CDR3 DNA sequence: TGCAGCGTCCGGACTAGCGGGAGGTCAGATACGCAGTATTTT. This encodes CSVRTSGRSDTQYF.

This clonotype showed up many times. J is TRBJ2-7 and V is TRBV28; 8 positions agree with TRBD2. CDR1 is MDHEN and CDR2 is SYDVKM in the germline V gene. The CDR3 is 15 amino acids. Trimming at V came to 4 bases and at J to 1 base, leaving 6 bases not matched to a gene. The DNA for the CDR3 is TGTGCCAGCAGTTCCCCCGGCGGGGGGTCCTACGAGCAGTACTTC. It encodes CASSSPGGGSYEQYF.

This clonotype was picked up many times. This rearrangement joins TRBV18 to TRBJ2-5; D is ambiguous. The CDR3 is 15 amino acids. In germline, CDR1 is KGHSH, CDR2 LQKENI. The V end lost 3 bases, the J end lost 4 bases, and 15 bases lay between the germline ends. The CDR3 nucleotides read TGTGCCAGCTCACCCGATTTAGTACCAGGAGAGACCCAGTACTTC. It is translated as CASSPDLVPGETQYF.

This clonotype has at least ten counts. J is TRBJ1-4 and V is TRBV20-1; unclear D gene. This CDR3 has 14 amino acids. The germline V and J ends were trimmed by 6 bases and 2 bases, with 13 bases remaining between them. Germline CDR1 is DFQATT and CDR2 is SNEGSKA (reference sequence). This chain's CDR3 is CSAPDRRTNEKLFF. In DNA form, the CDR3 reads TGCAGTGCCCCCGACCGAAGGACTAATGAAAAACTGTTTTTT.

The chain couples TRBV9 to TRBJ2-7; 10 bases are shared with TRBD2. Germline values: CDR1 SGDLS, CDR2 YYNGEE. V shed 3 bases and J 7 bases; nucleotides not matched to a gene: 16. This CDR3 is built from 17 residues. The DNA for the CDR3 is TGTGCCAGCAGCGGTGGCACTAGCGGGGCCGCTATTGGGGAGCAGTACTTC. Its protein product is CASSGGTSGAAIGEQYF. Drawing the rest from reference TRBV9 and TRBJ2-7, the complete variable domain is DSGVTQTPKHLITATGQRVTLRCSPRSGDLSVYWYQQSLDQGLQFLIQYYNGEERAKGNILERFSAQQFPDLHSELNLSSLELGDSALYFCASSGGTSGAAIGEQYFGPGTRLTVT.